This passage covers 24 T cell receptor beta chains from one sample sequenced in a study of cytomegalovirus exposure and HLA in healthy donors. Primers for the PCR totalled 60 Vbeta and 13 Jbeta. Here immunoSEQ multiplex PCR was the method, and the copy in TCRdb shows in-frame clones only, minus some. Seen here are more than 95,000 clones, over 70% observed once, and the top ten hold approximately 9.6%. The sequencing sample was made of PBMCs. The receptors shown here come from a woman aged 45-65 years in good health and CMV-seropositive.

The chain combines TRBV4-3 with TRBJ2-1; the D is unclear. Trimming stripped 3 bases from V and 9 bases from J, with 18 bases between. CDR1 is LGHNA, CDR2 YSLEER, per germline. This CDR3 is 15 amino acids long. The CDR3 region has the DNA TGCGCCAGCAGCCATGTCGACGAGCGCCTAGGTGAGCAGTTCTTC. Translating it yields CASSHVDERLGEQFF.

This chain joins TRBV30 and TRBJ2-7, with 8 bases aligning to TRBD2. The CDR3 is 13 residues long. Trimming cost V 8 bases and J 2 bases; bases outside gene matches: 8. Germline CDR1 is GTSNPN and CDR2 is SVGIG (reference sequence). The CDR3 DNA reads TGTGCCGCCGCTAGCGGGCTTCCCTACGAGCAGTACTTC. It translates to CAAASGLPYEQYF. The full variable domain, completed using reference TRBV30 and TRBJ2-7, is SQTIHQWPATLVQPVGSPLSLECTVEGTSNPNLYWYRQAAGRGLQLLFYSVGIGQISSEVPQNLSASRPQDRQFILSSKKLLLSDSGFYLCAAASGLPYEQYFGPGTRLTVT.

The rearrangement links TRBV5-1 to TRBJ2-2; 10 nucleotides align to TRBD2. This CDR3 spans 14 amino acids. Per germline, CDR1 SGHRS and CDR2 YFSETQ. J lost 7 bases, V lost 4 bases, and 4 bases had no gene match. As DNA, the CDR3 is TGCGCCAGCAGCAAGGGACTAGCGCGCGGGGAGCTGTTTTTT. This encodes CASSKGLARGELFF.

This clone was recorded a few times. The chain uses TRBV6-1 and TRBJ1-1, with D perhaps TRBD1 (6 bases). This CDR3 contains 14 residues. The ends were cut back, 7 bases at V and 4 bases at J, with 16 bases in the middle. Germline V gene sequence: CDR1 MNHNS, CDR2 SASEGT. CDR3 amino acids: CASIQGGATTEAFF. CDR3 DNA: TGTGCCAGCATACAAGGGGGGGCGACCACTGAAGCTTTCTTT.

V gene TRBV2 combines with J gene TRBJ1-1; the match to TRBD1 covers 9 bases. Per the germline V gene, CDR1 is SNHLY and CDR2 is FYNNEI. The length of the CDR3 is 15 residues. The junction had 4 bases not matched to a gene; V was cut back by 4 bases and J by 1 base. This chain's CDR3 is CASSAEGQGNTEAFF. The CDR3 bases are TGTGCCAGCAGTGCCGAGGGACAGGGGAACACTGAAGCTTTCTTT.

The rearrangement joins TRBV7-8 to TRBJ1-6, with 10 nucleotides matching TRBD1. V shed 6 bases and J 14 bases; nucleotides not matched to a gene: 16. The CDR3 contains 16 residues. CDR1 and CDR2 (germline): SGHVS, FQNEAQ. In nucleotides, the CDR3 is TGTGCCAGCAGTTTGGGACAGGGGACCCGGGGGGCGACCCTCCACTTT. This codes for CASSLGQGTRGATLHF.

This chain links TRBV9 with TRBJ2-2; TRBD1 might be the D (6 bases). Germline values: CDR1 SGDLS, CDR2 YYNGEE. CDR3 length: 15 residues. V lost 0 bases, J lost 3 bases, and 9 bases lay in between. CDR3 DNA: TGTGCCAGCAGCGTAGCCCAGGGGTACACCGGGGAGCTGTTTTTT. Translated: CASSVAQGYTGELFF.

The chain recombines TRBV4-3 with TRBJ1-1; D not certain. The V gene lost 2 bases and the J gene lost 0 bases, with 7 bases spanning the gap. Germline V gives CDR1 LGHNA, CDR2 YSLEER. This CDR3 comprises 14 residues. The CDR3 DNA reads TGCGCCAGCAGCCAATCTCTCGTGAACACTGAAGCTTTCTTT. As protein: CASSQSLVNTEAFF.

The J gene is TRBJ2-5, the V gene TRBV9, with 9 bases identical to TRBD2. CDR3 length equals 15 residues. J was trimmed by 1 base and V by 3 bases; bases with no gene match: 4. The germline V gene has CDR1 SGDLS and CDR2 YYNGEE. CDR3 DNA sequence: TGTGCCAGCAGCGCAGCGGGGGGACCCCAAGAGACCCAGTACTTC. As protein: CASSAAGGPQETQYF.

CDR3 sequence: CASSLLSLGTLWGTEAFF. The CDR3, as DNA: TGCGCCAGCAGCTTGCTATCACTTGGGACTCTCTGGGGGACTGAAGCTTTCTTT. J is TRBJ1-1 and V is TRBV5-1; TRBD1 is a possible D gene (5 bases). CDR1 is SGHRS and CDR2 is YFSETQ in the germline V gene. The ends were cut back, 1 base at V and 5 bases at J, with 24 bases in the middle. This CDR3 contains 18 residues.

Turning to this clone: The junction and the germline gene differ at one end; a read error may be behind it. The gene calls are TRBV7-6 and TRBJ2-7; D ambiguous. Germline loops: CDR1 SGHVS, CDR2 FNYEAQ. This CDR3 spans 11 amino acids. The CDR3, as DNA: TGTGCCCGGCTCACTAACGGAAAGAACGACTTC. Translating it yields CARLTNGKNDF.

The rearrangement uses TRBV13 and TRBJ2-7; 9 bases match TRBD1. Germline V gives CDR1 PRHDT, CDR2 FYEKMQ (reference sequence). Trimming cost V 3 bases and J 5 bases; bases outside gene matches: 11. The CDR3 is 16 amino acids. The CDR3 nucleotides read TGTGCCAGCAGCTTCACCGCCGGGACAGGGAGCCACGAGCAGTACTTC. This encodes CASSFTAGTGSHEQYF. The variable domain in full, with the rest retrieved from reference TRBV13 and TRBJ2-7, is AAGVIQSPRHLIKEKRETATLKCYPIPRHDTVYWYQQGPGQDPQFLISFYEKMQSDKGSIPDRFSAQQFSDYHSELNMSSLELGDSALYFCASSFTAGTGSHEQYFGPGTRLTVT.

The gene calls are TRBV23-1 and TRBJ1-5; TRBD1 matches 9 bases. TRBV23-1 is an ORF, and what it does is uncertain. V lost 4 bases, J lost 3 bases, and 16 bases stayed unmatched. This CDR3 comprises 19 residues. CDR3 amino acids: CASSPLRDRADMDNQPQHF. CDR3 nucleotide sequence: TGCGCCAGCAGTCCCCTCCGGGACAGGGCCGATATGGACAATCAGCCCCAGCATTTT.

The chain is built from TRBV29-1 and TRBJ1-2; 12 positions agree with TRBD1. Germline assignment: CDR1 SQVTM and CDR2 ANQGSEA. The V segment lost 2 bases and the J segment 4 bases; nucleotides outside the gene matches: 8. This CDR3 comprises 16 residues. CDR3 sequence reads: CSVEPGQGASSYGYTF. In DNA, the CDR3 is TGCAGCGTTGAACCGGGACAGGGGGCGTCCTCCTATGGCTACACCTTC.

V and J are TRBV19 and TRBJ1-2, with 7 bases fitting TRBD1. The germline CDR1 and CDR2 sequences are LNHDA and SQIVND (reference sequence). J lost 2 bases, V lost 6 bases, and 9 bases had no gene match. The CDR3 spans 15 residues. CDR3 nucleotides: TGTGCCAGTAGATCCCGACAGGGAGCGAACTATGGCTACACCTTC. Translation: CASRSRQGANYGYTF.

A few counts support this clone. The chain couples TRBV7-2 to TRBJ2-7; 11 bases line up with TRBD2. CDR3 length: 13 amino acids. V was pared by 4 bases and J by 4 bases, with 0 bases of the junction left unmatched. The V gene's germline CDR1 is SGHTA and CDR2 FQGNSA. This CDR3 reads CASSWTSGYEQYF. In DNA form, the CDR3 reads TGTGCCAGCAGCTGGACTAGCGGGTACGAGCAGTACTTC.

This chain links TRBV30 with TRBJ1-5; TRBD1 matches 7 bases. V lost 1 base, J lost 0 bases, and 0 bases stayed unmatched. The germline CDR1 and CDR2 sequences are GTSNPN and SVGIG (reference sequence). The CDR3 totals 14 residues. CDR3 nucleotide sequence: TGTGCCTGGAGTGGGACAGGTAGCAATCAGCCCCAGCATTTT. Translation: CAWSGTGSNQPQHF.

The sample holds a few counts of this clone. The chain carries TRBV6-1 and TRBJ2-7; 9 bases agree with TRBD1. This CDR3 contains 15 residues. CDR1 MNHNS and CDR2 SASEGT come from the germline V gene. The trim removed 7 bases at V and 3 bases at J, leaving 10 bases unmatched. CDR3 coding DNA: TGTGCCAGCATCGTGGACAGGGGAACCTTCTACGAGCAGTACTTC. It encodes CASIVDRGTFYEQYF.

This clone occurred many times. The chain joins TRBV5-1 to TRBJ1-1; 7 bases align to TRBD1. Trimming at V came to 2 bases and at J to 3 bases, leaving 4 bases not matched to a gene. The CDR3 spans 14 residues. Per the germline V gene, CDR1 is SGHRS and CDR2 is YFSETQ. This chain's CDR3 is CASSFAGGDTEAFF. The CDR3 nucleotides read TGCGCCAGCAGCTTCGCAGGGGGTGACACTGAAGCTTTCTTT.

This clone was detected only a few times. The rearrangement uses TRBV7-9 and TRBJ1-3, with TRBD1 matching 10 bases. CDR1 SEHNR and CDR2 FQNEAQ come from the germline V gene (reference sequence). J lost 4 bases, V lost 5 bases, and 5 bases had no gene match. The length of the CDR3 is 15 residues. CDR3 protein: CASSTRTGGGNTIYF. DNA for the CDR3: TGTGCCAGCAGCACTCGGACAGGGGGAGGAAACACCATATATTTT. The variable domain in full, with the rest retrieved from reference TRBV7-9 and TRBJ1-3, is DTGVSQNPRHKITKRGQNVTFRCDPISEHNRLYWYRQTLGQGPEFLTYFQNEAQLEKSRLLSDRFSAERPKGSFSTLEIQRTEQGDSAMYLCASSTRTGGGNTIYFGEGSWLTVV.

V and J are TRBV7-2 and TRBJ2-7, with a tentative D call TRBD2 (7 bases). CDR1 and CDR2 from the germline V gene are SGHTA and FQGNSA. Trimming shortened V by 2 bases and J by 5 bases, and 13 bases separated the two germline ends. This CDR3 spans 14 amino acids. CDR3 sequence (DNA): TGTGCCAGCAGCTTAAAGGGGGGGAGCAACGAGCAGTACTTC. This codes for CASSLKGGSNEQYF.

This clone was seen just once. The rearrangement joins TRBV7-3 to TRBJ2-3, with TRBD2 matching 7 bases. J was trimmed by 2 bases and V by 7 bases; bases with no gene match: 9. The CDR3 extends over 15 amino acids. CDR1 is SGHTA, CDR2 FQGTGA, per germline. CDR3 amino acids: CASNDGGGITDTQYF. CDR3 coding DNA: TGTGCCAGCAACGATGGCGGGGGAATCACAGATACGCAGTATTTT.

V and J are TRBV27 and TRBJ1-3, with a weak D call TRBD1 (5 bases). V was pared by 2 bases and J by 3 bases, with 11 bases between. CDR1 MNHEY and CDR2 SMNVEV come from the germline V gene (reference sequence). The CDR3 has 15 residues. The CDR3 DNA follows: TGTGCCAGCAGTTTACGGCAGGGCGGTGGAAACACCATATATTTT. This sequence encodes CASSLRQGGGNTIYF.

The rearrangement joins TRBV27 to TRBJ2-7, with 10 bases matching TRBD2. The germline CDR1 and CDR2 sequences are MNHEY and SMNVEV (reference sequence). Trimming removed 6 bases from V and 5 bases from J; junction bases left unmatched: 7. The CDR3 length is 14 residues. DNA of the CDR3: TGTGCCAGCAGCCCCCTAGCGGGGGAAAACGAGCAGTACTTC. It translates to CASSPLAGENEQYF.